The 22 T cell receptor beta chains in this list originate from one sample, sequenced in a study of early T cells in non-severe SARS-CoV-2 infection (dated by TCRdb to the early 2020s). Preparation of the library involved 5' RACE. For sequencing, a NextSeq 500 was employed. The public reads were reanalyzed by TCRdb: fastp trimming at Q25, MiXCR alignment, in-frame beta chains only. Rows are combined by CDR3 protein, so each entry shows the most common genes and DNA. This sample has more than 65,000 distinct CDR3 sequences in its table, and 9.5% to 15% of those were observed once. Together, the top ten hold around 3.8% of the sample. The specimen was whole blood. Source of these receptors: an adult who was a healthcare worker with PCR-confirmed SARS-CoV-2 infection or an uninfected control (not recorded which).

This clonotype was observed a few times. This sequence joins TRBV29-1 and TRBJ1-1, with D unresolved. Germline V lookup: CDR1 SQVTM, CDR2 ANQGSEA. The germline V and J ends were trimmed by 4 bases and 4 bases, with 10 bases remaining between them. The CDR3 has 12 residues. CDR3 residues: CSVGTGGTEAFF. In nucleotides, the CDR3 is TGCAGCGTTGGAACGGGAGGCACTGAAGCTTTCTTT.

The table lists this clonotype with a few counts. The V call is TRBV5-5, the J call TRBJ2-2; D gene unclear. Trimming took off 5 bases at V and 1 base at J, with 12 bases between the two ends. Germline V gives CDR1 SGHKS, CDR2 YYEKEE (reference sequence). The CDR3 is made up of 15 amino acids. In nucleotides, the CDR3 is TGTGCCAGCAGACCTGACGGCCTGAACACCGGGGAGCTGTTTTTT. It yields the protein CASRPDGLNTGELFF.

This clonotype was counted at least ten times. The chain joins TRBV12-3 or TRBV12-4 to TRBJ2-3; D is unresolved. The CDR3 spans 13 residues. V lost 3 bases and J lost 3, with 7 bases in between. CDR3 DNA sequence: TGTGCCAGCAGTTTGGGTAGAACAGATACGCAGTATTTT. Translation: CASSLGRTDTQYF.

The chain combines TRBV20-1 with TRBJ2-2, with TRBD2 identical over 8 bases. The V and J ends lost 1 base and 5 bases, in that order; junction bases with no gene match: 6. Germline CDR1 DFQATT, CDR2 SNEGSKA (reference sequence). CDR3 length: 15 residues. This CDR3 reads CSARGGTSGTGELFF. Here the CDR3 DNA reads TGCAGTGCTAGAGGCGGGACTAGTGGAACCGGGGAGCTGTTTTTT.

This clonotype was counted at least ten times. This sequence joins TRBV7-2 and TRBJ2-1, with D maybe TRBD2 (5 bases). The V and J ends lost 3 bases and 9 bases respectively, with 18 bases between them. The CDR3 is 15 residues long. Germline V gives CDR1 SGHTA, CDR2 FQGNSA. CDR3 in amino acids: CASSFGLGRGSEQFF. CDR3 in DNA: TGTGCCAGCAGCTTCGGACTTGGCCGAGGTAGTGAGCAGTTCTTC.

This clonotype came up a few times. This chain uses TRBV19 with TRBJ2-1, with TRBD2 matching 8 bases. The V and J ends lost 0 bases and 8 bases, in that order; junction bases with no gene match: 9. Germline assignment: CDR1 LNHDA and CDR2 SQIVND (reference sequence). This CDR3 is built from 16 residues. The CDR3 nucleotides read TGTGCCAGTAGTATAGAGCGGGGGGCCTCTAGGGATGAGCAGTTCTTC. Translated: CASSIERGASRDEQFF.

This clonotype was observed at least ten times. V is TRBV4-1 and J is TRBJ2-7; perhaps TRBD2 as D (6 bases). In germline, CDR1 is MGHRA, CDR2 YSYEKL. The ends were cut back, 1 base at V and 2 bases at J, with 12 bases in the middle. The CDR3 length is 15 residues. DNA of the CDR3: TGCGCCAGCAGCCAAGGGTGGACTAAAACCTACGAGCAGTACTTC. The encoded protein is CASSQGWTKTYEQYF.

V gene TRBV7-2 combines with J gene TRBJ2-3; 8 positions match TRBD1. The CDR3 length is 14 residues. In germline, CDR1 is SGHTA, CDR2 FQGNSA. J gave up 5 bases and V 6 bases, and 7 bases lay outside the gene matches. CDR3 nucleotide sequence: TGTGCCAGCAGTGCAGGGGGCGCGGGAGATACGCAGTATTTT. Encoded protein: CASSAGGAGDTQYF.

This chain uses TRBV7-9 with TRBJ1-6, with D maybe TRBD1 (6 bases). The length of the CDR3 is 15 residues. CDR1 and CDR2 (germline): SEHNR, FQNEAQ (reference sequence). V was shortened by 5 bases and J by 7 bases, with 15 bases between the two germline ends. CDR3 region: CASSAVDSANSPLHF. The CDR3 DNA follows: TGTGCCAGCAGCGCAGTGGACAGCGCAAATTCACCCCTCCACTTT.

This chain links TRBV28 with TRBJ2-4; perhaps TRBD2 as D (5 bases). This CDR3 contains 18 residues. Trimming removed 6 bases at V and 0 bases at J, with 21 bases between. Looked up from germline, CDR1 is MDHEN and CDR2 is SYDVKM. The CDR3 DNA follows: TGTGCCAGCAGCTACACCCCCGCGAGCGGCAAAGCCAAAAACATTCAGTACTTC. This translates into CASSYTPASGKAKNIQYF. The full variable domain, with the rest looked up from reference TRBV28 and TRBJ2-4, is DVKVTQSSRYLVKRTGEKVFLECVQDMDHENMFWYRQDPGLGLRLIYFSYDVKMKEKGDIPEGYSVSREKKERFSLILESASTNQTSMYLCASSYTPASGKAKNIQYFGAGTRLSVL.

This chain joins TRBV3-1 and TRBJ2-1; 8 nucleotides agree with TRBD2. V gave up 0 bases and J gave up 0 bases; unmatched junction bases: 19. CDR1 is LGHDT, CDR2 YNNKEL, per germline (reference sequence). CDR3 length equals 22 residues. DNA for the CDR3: TGTGCCAGCAGCCAAGATTCTACCTATACGAGAGCGGGAGCCCCCTCCTACAATGAGCAGTTCTTC. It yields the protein CASSQDSTYTRAGAPSYNEQFF.

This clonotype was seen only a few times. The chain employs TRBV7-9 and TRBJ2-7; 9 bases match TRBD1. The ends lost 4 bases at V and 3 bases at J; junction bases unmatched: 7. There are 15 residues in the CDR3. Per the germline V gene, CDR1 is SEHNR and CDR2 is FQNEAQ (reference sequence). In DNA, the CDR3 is TGTGCCAGCAGCTACCGGACAGGGGAGGTCTACGAGCAGTACTTC. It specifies CASSYRTGEVYEQYF.

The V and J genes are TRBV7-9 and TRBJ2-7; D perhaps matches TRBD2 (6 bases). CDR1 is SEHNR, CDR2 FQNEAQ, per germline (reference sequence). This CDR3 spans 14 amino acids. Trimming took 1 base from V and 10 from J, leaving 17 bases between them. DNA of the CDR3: TGTGCCAGCAGCTTAGTCTCTACCGCGGGGCGCCAGTACTTC. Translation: CASSLVSTAGRQYF.

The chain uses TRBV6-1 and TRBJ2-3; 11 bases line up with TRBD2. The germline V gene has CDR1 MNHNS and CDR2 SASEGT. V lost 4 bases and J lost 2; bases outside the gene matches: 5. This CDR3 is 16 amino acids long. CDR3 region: CASSAPGLAATDTQYF. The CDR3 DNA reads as TGTGCCAGCAGTGCCCCGGGACTAGCGGCCACAGATACGCAGTATTTT.

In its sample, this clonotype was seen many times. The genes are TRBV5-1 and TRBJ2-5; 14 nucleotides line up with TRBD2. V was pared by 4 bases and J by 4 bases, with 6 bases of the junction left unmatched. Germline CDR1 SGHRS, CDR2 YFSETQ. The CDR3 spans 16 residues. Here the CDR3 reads CASSIGLAGGGETQYF. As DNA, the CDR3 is TGCGCCAGCAGCATAGGACTAGCGGGAGGTGGAGAGACCCAGTACTTC.

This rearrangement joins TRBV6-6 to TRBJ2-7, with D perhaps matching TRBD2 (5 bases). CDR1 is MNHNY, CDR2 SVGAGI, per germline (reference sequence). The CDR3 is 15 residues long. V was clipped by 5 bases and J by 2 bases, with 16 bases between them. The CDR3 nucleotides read TGTGCCAGCAGTCACCATCGGCTCGGGGCCTACGAGCAGTACTTC. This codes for CASSHHRLGAYEQYF.

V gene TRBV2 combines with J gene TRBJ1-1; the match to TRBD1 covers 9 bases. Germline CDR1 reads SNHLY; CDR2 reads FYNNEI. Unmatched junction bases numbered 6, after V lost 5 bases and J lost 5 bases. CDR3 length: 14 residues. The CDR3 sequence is CASSLQGAQTEAFF. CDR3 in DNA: TGTGCCAGCAGTTTACAGGGGGCGCAGACTGAAGCTTTCTTT.

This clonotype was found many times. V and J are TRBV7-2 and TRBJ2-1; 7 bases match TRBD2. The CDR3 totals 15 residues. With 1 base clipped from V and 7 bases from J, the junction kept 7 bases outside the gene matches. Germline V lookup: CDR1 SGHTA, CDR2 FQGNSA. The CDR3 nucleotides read TGTGCCAGCAGCTTAGTGGGAGGGACCCAAAATGAGCAGTTCTTC. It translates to CASSLVGGTQNEQFF.

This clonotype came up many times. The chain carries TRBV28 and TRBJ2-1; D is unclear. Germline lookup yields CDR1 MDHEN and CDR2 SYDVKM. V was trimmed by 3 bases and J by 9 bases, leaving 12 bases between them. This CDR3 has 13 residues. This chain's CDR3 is CASSFPPGREQFF. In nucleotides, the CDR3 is TGTGCCAGCAGTTTCCCTCCCGGTCGTGAGCAGTTCTTC.

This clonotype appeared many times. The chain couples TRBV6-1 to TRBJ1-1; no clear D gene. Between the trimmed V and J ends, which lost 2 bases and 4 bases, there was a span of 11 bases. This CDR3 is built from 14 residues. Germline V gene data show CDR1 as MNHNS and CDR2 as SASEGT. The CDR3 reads CASSERGGGTEAFF. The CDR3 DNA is TGTGCCAGCAGTGAACGGGGTGGTGGCACTGAAGCTTTCTTT.

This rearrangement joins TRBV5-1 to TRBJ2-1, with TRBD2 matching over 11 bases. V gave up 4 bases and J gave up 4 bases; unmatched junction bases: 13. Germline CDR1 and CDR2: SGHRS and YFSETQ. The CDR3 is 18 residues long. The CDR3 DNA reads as TGCGCCAGCAGCCGGATTAGCGGGAGGGGAGGGATTTACAATGAGCAGTTCTTC. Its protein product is CASSRISGRGGIYNEQFF.

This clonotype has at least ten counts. Here the CDR3 reads CASSSRGQGAGGYTF. In DNA form, the CDR3 reads TGTGCCAGCAGTTCACGGGGACAGGGGGCAGGTGGCTACACCTTC. The chain links TRBV27 to TRBJ1-2; 12 bases fit TRBD1. The ends lost 4 bases at V and 7 bases at J; junction bases unmatched: 7. The CDR3 contains 15 residues. The V gene's germline CDR1 is MNHEY and CDR2 SMNVEV (reference sequence).